What follows is one T cell receptor beta chain and its context. This sample was included in a study of T-cell memory formation after mild COVID-19. TCRdb re-derived calls from the 5' RACE reads in MiXCR, one entry per CDR3 protein. The profile shows around 300,000 distinct CDR3 sequences, about a sixth of them singletons. V was pared by 5 bases and J by 3 bases, with 14 bases between. The CDR3 runs 14 residues. Germline-derived CDR1 and CDR2 are MNHEY and SVGEGT. The sequence was collected from a man in his late teens or twenties who had mild COVID-19 (a few samples of this study predate the infection). Cell type and time point are not known. V usage is TRBV6-2 or TRBV6-3 and J usage is TRBJ2-7, with D perhaps matching TRBD2 (5 bases). Specimen: PBMCs or a T cell subset sorted from them (not recorded which). Written as DNA, the CDR3 is TGTGCCAGCAGTCCCCCTGGTCGGGGCTACGAGCAGTACTTC. It codes for CASSPPGRGYEQYF.